Included here is one TCR beta chain sequence, with context. In the study's own analysis: How many nucleated cells were present was estimated from reference gene primer amplification. The repertoire was sequenced with immunoSEQ multiplex PCR; TCRdb's copy has only in-frame clones and lacks some. V and J calls and clone size come straight from that table; D and trimming were deduced from the DNA. The sample consists of roughly 160,000 clones, approximately 84% of them appearing once. J lost 7 bases, V lost 0 bases, and 6 bases had no gene match. The CDR3 spans 14 residues. Germline V lookup: CDR1 SGHRS, CDR2 YFSETQ. These data belong to a study of blood T cell repertoires in COVID-19. Whole-study context: Researchers got acute and convalescent COVID-19 samples from the United States, Italy and Spain.

Living in about two dozen US areas, the participants were between roughly 18 and 89 years of age. Participants' reported clinical history set cohort assignment. Material: PBMCs or T cells enriched from blood (not recorded which). The clonotype was recovered from a woman between 35 and 50 years old with acute COVID-19. This rearrangement joins TRBV5-1 to TRBJ1-2; 7 bases are a match to TRBD1. This chain's CDR3 is CASSLGTGARGYTF. CDR3 DNA sequence: TGCGCCAGCAGCTTGGGTACAGGGGCTCGTGGCTACACCTTC.